This TCR beta chain originates from a study of blood T cell repertoires in COVID-19 (dated by TCRdb to 2020 to 2021). Study-wide context: Samples covering the acute and convalescent phases of COVID-19 were provided by collaborators in the United States, Italy and Spain. The prospective study material was composed of cDNA or gDNA derived from T cells, B-cell-depleted T cells, or PBMCs. Deeply sampled blood TCRbeta repertoires from subjects exposed to, actively infected with, or recovered from COVID-19 were included in the dataset. The repertoires were made available in a free public database intended to serve as a resource for research on the immune response to SARS-CoV-2. The samples were drawn from two sources: the first 160 participants of the ongoing ImmuneRACE study, and fewer than 1,500 subjects contributed by 6 global collaborators. A de-identified subject ID, COVID-19 status, age in years and sex were almost always included in the sample metadata. Where available, HLA class I and class II types were obtained from metadata supplied by the sample provider rather than from assay-based typing. Results and caveats for the whole study, not just this receptor: The quantity of clinical and demographic metadata differed by source and by participant and was supplied without curation.

Worth noting for this clone: Its antigen is currently not known. Per-nucleotide qualities are absent, and no much larger clonotype sits a single base away.

The immunoSEQ Assay, a bias-controlled multiplex PCR, was used to amplify TCRbeta CDR3 regions from genomic DNA. On the authors' methods: The number of nucleated cells in each sample was estimated by amplification of reference gene primers within the assay. Sequence reads were collapsed and filtered to measure the absolute abundance of every unique TCRbeta CDR3 rearrangement. For each sample, productive Simpson clonality was calculated by taking the square root of Simpson's diversity index across productive rearrangements. TCRdb carries this immuneACCESS record with in-frame sequences only. Its versions omit some clonotypes, under half of them owing to an unresolved V gene in the studies checked, with the rest unexplained. V, J and clone size reflect that table, while D and trimming were determined from the DNA. This sample holds approximately 250,000 clones; 84% were observed only once. The ten top clones hold under 5% of the sample.

CDR1 SGDLS and CDR2 YYNGEE were looked up in the germline V gene. The V and J ends are trimmed by 4 bases and 4 bases, leaving 7 bases between them. From the cysteine up to the phenylalanine, the CDR3 has a length of 12 residues. Solely the CDR3 DNA is kept, with 36 bases framed from the first base. Participants in the prospective study were enrolled through a virtual design, were aged roughly 18 to 95 years, and lived in under 25 United States geographic areas. In the prospective study, participants were assigned to cohorts based on the clinical history participants reported in a screening survey and a study questionnaire. In the prospective study, mobile phlebotomists collected whole blood, serum and a nasopharyngeal or oropharyngeal swab from each participant. Additional blood draws and questionnaires over an approximately 2-month period could optionally be provided by prospective study participants. Prospective study blood samples were shipped either frozen or at room temperature before DNA extraction.

This receptor was identified in a man between 25 and 39 years old with acute COVID-19. Sequenced input: PBMCs or T cells enriched from blood (not recorded which). Here the chain combines TRBV9 and TRBJ2-3; the D gene is not confidently resolved. CDR3 reads: CASSSRADTQYF. The sequenced DNA: TGTGCCAGCAGCTCACGGGCAGATACGCAGTATTTT.